This entry features one T cell receptor beta chain sequence. The sample holds a few counts of this clonotype. Its antigen remains unidentified. Per-nucleotide qualities are absent, and no much larger clonotype sits a single base away. The data derive from a study of response to subunit inactivated influenza vaccine (dated by TCRdb to 2017 to 2018). For context, the study as a whole: The study used deep quantitative T cell receptor repertoire profiling to track responses to a trivalent subunit inactivated influenza vaccine. Study-wide findings and limitations: It was suggested by the authors that each seasonal influenza vaccination may recruit only a limited number of new T cells.

Library method: RT-PCR. The reads were generated on an Illumina HiSeq 2500. TCRdb trimmed public reads at Q25 via fastp, called clones via MiXCR and kept in-frame beta chains. Every entry covers one CDR3 protein and lists the most common genes and DNA from its rows. This sample gives approximately 500,000 distinct CDR3 sequences in total; 13% of them show up just once. The ten largest clonotypes hold about 12% of the sample. In light of the paper, this sample's time point label describes: more than 35 days after influenza vaccine administration. The CDR3 has 19 amino acids, counting the end cysteine and phenylalanine. Only the CDR3 portion is preserved as DNA: 57 bases, with reading frame beginning at the first base. V gives up 4 bases and J gives up 0 bases, and the segment between their germline ends measures 20 bases. CDR1 and CDR2 are read off the germline V gene as SGHRS and YFSETQ.

This chain is built from TRBV5-1 and TRBJ2-6, with the D segment possibly TRBD1 or TRBD2, each aligning over 5 bases. The clonotype originates from a man aged 50 or older who received an inactivated influenza vaccine. Donor details come from another sample of the same person, matched by shared clones. The sequencing used PBMCs from blood, collected 45 days after vaccination. The nucleotide sequence reads TGCGCCAGCAGCCCGCAGCCGGGGCGAATCAGCTCTGGGGCCAACGTCCTGACTTTC. It translates to CASSPQPGRISSGANVLTF. With all but the CDR3 taken from the reference TRBV5-1 and TRBJ2-6 genes, the full variable domain is: KAGVTQTPRYLIKTRGQQVTLSCSPISGHRSVSWYQQTPGQGLQFLFEYFSETQRNKGNFPGRFSGRQFSNSRSEMNVSTLELGDSALYLCASSPQPGRISSGANVLTFGAGSRLTVL.